The subject of this entry is one TCR beta chain. This entry comes from a study of CD8 T cells in Susac syndrome. With 7 bases clipped from V and 1 base from J, the junction kept 7 bases outside the gene matches. CDR3 length: 15 amino acids. Germline CDR1 and CDR2: SNHLY and FYNNEI. The RNA, roughly 0.5 to 1 ug, was put through reverse transcription using random hexamers. An immunoSEQ multiplex PCR amplified TCR beta CDR3 over 54 Vbeta and 13 Jbeta. TCRdb analysed the immunoSEQ multiplex PCR reads with MiXCR anew, one entry per CDR3 protein. The data hold over 95,000 distinct CDR3 sequences, with about nine tenths observed a single time.

The TCR originated in a human donor in good health. The sample comprised CD4+ T cells from PBMCs. The J gene is TRBJ2-5, the V gene TRBV2; 9 bases align to TRBD1. The CDR3 spells CASTNRGLSQETQYF. The CDR3 DNA follows: TGTGCCAGCACCAACAGGGGGCTTAGCCAAGAGACCCAGTACTTC.